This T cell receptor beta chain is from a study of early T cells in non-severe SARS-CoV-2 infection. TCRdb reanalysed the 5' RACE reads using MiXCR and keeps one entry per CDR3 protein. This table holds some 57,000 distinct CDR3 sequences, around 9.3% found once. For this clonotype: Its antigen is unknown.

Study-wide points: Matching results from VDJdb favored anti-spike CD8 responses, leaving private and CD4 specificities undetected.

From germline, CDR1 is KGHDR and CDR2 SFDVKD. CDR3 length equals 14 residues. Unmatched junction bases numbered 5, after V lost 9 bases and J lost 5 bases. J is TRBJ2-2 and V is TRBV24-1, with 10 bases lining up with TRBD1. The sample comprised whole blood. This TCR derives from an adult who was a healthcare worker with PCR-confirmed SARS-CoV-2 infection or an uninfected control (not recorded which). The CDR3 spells CATSGTGDTGELFF. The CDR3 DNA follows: TGTGCCACCTCCGGGACAGGGGATACCGGGGAGCTGTTTTTT.